This T cell receptor (beta chain) emerged from a study of T cell repertoires in cytomegalovirus infection. CDR3 length: 15 amino acids. The V gene's germline CDR1 is LGHNT and CDR2 FRNRAP. Trimming cost V 6 bases and J 0 bases; bases outside gene matches: 4. This clonotype was seen repeatedly, ten times or more. TCRdb re-called the reads with MiXCR, one entry per CDR3 protein. The table shows around 320,000 distinct CDR3 sequences, with 9.5% occurring only once. Sequencing input: PBMCs. This receptor was identified in a human donor in good health (CMV status not recorded). Some clones in this sample may be carry-over from other donors' samples. The V gene is TRBV12-5, the J gene TRBJ1-5, with 8 bases that match TRBD1. CDR3 sequence reads: CASGSTGDSNQPQHF. For the CDR3, the DNA is TGTGCTAGTGGGTCGACAGGGGATAGCAATCAGCCCCAGCATTTT.